A single sample gave rise to the 10 T cell receptor beta chains below, sequenced in a study of molecular identifiers for immune sequencing clone quantification. TCRdb re-called the PCR reads with MiXCR, one entry per CDR3 protein. The table lists 550,000 to 750,000 distinct CDR3 sequences, about 20% of them singletons. The specimen sequenced was naive CD8+ T cells from blood, with Jurkat cell RNA spiked in. The subset was: FACS-sorted CD8+CD4-CCR7+CD45RA+ naive T cells. These receptors were collected from a human donor in good health. Some libraries in this study had Jurkat cell RNA spiked in.

This clonotype turned up a few times. One end of the junction is discordant with germline, which a read error may explain. The gene calls are TRBV5-3 and TRBJ1-1; 7 bases are shared with TRBD1. TRBV5-3 is recorded as an ORF, its role being uncertain. The CDR3 is made up of 15 amino acids. CDR3 sequence: CASSLAPTGSTEAFF. CDR3 bases: TGTGCCAGCAGCTTGGCCCCGACAGGGAGCACTGAAGCTTTCTTT.

This clonotype was seen ten or more times. V and J are TRBV7-9 and TRBJ1-1; D remains ambiguous. Trimming shortened V by 5 bases and J by 4 bases, and 5 bases separated the two germline ends. The CDR3 runs 11 residues. The germline gives CDR1 SEHNR, CDR2 FQNEAQ (reference sequence). The CDR3, as DNA: TGTGCCAGCAGCAGGAGCACTGAAGCTTTCTTT. This gives the protein CASSRSTEAFF.

This clonotype was detected many times. V is TRBV7-2 and J is TRBJ2-7; 9 bases are shared with TRBD1. With V trimmed by 5 bases and J by 1 base, 15 bases remained unmatched. This CDR3 has 18 residues. Germline V gives CDR1 SGHTA, CDR2 FQGNSA. As DNA, the CDR3 is TGTGCCAGCAGCCTCCTCCCGGGACAGGGTATAACTTCCTACGAGCAGTACTTC. Amino acid sequence: CASSLLPGQGITSYEQYF.

In this sample, this clonotype turned up a few times. This may come from a read error, since a much larger clone is one base off. This chain links TRBV29-1 with TRBJ2-2, with D maybe TRBD2 (5 bases). The CDR3 is 12 amino acids. Germline lookup yields CDR1 SQVTM and CDR2 ANQGSEA. V shed 5 bases and J shed 6 bases, with 10 bases lying between them. The CDR3 DNA is TGCAGCGTTCAGGAGGCCGCCGGGGAGCTGTTTTTT. It specifies CSVQEAAGELFF.

CDR3: CASAGQGEKQFF. CDR3 nucleotides: TGTGCCAGCGCCGGTCAAGGAGAAAAGCAGTTCTTC. The rearrangement joins TRBV11-2 to TRBJ2-1; D gene ambiguous. The CDR3 has 12 amino acids. V was clipped by 8 bases and J by 11 bases, with 16 bases between them. Germline V CDR1 and CDR2: SGHAT, FQNNGV.

This clonotype was observed many times. The chain links TRBV14 to TRBJ2-6; D is ambiguous. The CDR3 consists of 16 residues. The V and J ends lost 0 bases and 2 bases respectively, with 8 bases between them. CDR1 and CDR2 from the germline V gene are SGHDN and FVKESK. CDR3 bases: TGTGCCAGCAGCCAAGATCCAGGTACTGGGGCCAACGTCCTGACTTTC. Translation gives CASSQDPGTGANVLTF.

Points on this clonotype: A read error may be the cause here, since a much bigger clone is one base away. The chain links TRBV19 to TRBJ2-7, with 11 nucleotides matching TRBD2. This CDR3 is built from 15 residues. Germline assignment: CDR1 LNHDA and CDR2 SQIVND (reference sequence). Here the CDR3 reads CARSTLAGGPVEQYF. The CDR3, as DNA: TGTGCCAGAAGTACCTTAGCGGGAGGGCCCGTCGAGCAGTACTTC.

On this clonotype: Given a much more abundant clone one base away, this may be a read error. The rearrangement links TRBV5-3 to TRBJ2-3, with a weak D call TRBD2 (6 bases). TRBV5-3 is an ORF, with its function uncertain. V lost 8 bases to trimming and J lost 4 bases, with 17 bases between them. The CDR3 has 14 amino acids. CDR3 in DNA: TGTGCCAGTTCCGGACGGGAGATCGCAGATACGCAGTATTTT. This sequence encodes CASSGREIADTQYF.

This clonotype has more than one count but fewer than ten. This chain links TRBV9 with TRBJ2-5; D unresolved. V lost 0 bases, J lost 2 bases, and 14 bases lay in between. This CDR3 is built from 16 residues. Germline CDR1 is SGDLS and CDR2 is YYNGEE. CDR3 protein: CASSVVGVGSQETQYF. Here the CDR3 DNA reads TGTGCCAGCAGCGTAGTTGGAGTGGGCTCACAAGAGACCCAGTACTTC.

This clonotype appeared many times. The chain recombines TRBV7-9 with TRBJ2-3; D remains unclear. Germline loops: CDR1 SEHNR, CDR2 FQNEAQ (reference sequence). Between the trimmed V and J ends, which lost 5 bases and 4 bases, there was a span of 16 bases. The CDR3 sequence is 15 residues long. The CDR3 coding sequence is TGTGCCAGCAGCCCCCCCCCCCCGGTGGCAGATACGCAGTATTTT. It translates to CASSPPPPVADTQYF.